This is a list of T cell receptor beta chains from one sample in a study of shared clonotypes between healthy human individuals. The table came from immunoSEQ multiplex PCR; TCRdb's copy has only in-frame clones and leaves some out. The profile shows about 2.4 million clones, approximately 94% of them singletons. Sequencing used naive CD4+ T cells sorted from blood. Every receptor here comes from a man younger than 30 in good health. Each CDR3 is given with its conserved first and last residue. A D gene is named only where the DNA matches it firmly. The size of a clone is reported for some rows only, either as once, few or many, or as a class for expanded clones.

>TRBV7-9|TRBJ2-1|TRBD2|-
CASSLVAGGPNEQFF
TGTGCCAGCAGCTTAGTAGCGGGAGGGCCGAATGAGCAGTTCTTC
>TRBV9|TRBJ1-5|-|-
CASSVAGGNQPQHF
TGTGCCAGCAGCGTAGCGGGGGGGAATCAGCCCCAGCATTTT
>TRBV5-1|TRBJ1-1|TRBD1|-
CASSEGQGVRNTEAFF
TGCGCCAGCAGCGAGGGACAGGGAGTAAGGAACACTGAAGCTTTCTTT
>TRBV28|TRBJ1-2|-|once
CASSYNSRGYTF
TGTGCCAGCAGTTATAACAGCCGGGGCTACACCTTC
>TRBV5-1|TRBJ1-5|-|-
CASSRGEVSDPQHF
TGCGCCAGCAGCCGGGGAGAGGTATCAGATCCCCAGCATTTT
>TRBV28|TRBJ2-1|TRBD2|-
CASSLRREGQFF
TGTGCCAGCAGTTTGCGGCGGGAGGGGCAGTTCTTC
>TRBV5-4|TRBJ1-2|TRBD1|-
CASSWEGARGGYDGYTF
TGTGCCAGCAGCTGGGAGGGGGCCAGGGGCGGTTATGATGGCTACACCTTC
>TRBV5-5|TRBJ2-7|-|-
CASSLTGLLSYEQYF
TGTGCCAGCAGCTTGACAGGCCTACTCTCCTACGAGCAGTACTTC
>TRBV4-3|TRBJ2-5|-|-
CASSQDVGTSQETQYF
TGCGCCAGCAGCCAAGATGTCGGGACCTCGCAAGAGACCCAGTACTTC
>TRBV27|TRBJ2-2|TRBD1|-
CASSLLRDSSNTGELFF
TGTGCCAGCAGCCTACTCCGGGACAGCTCGAACACCGGGGAGCTGTTTTTT
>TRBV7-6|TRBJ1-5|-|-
CASSLPDQHF
TGTGCCAGCAGCTTACCCGACCAGCATTTT
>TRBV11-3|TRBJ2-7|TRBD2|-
CASSQTSLCGRFYEQYF
TGTGCCAGCAGCCAAACCTCCCTCTGCGGGAGATTCTACGAGCAGTACTTC
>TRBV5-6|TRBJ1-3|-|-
CASAWGAGNTIYF
TGTGCCAGTGCCTGGGGGGCTGGAAACACCATATATTTT
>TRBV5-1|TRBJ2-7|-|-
CASSLGGKNYLSRYEQYF
TGCGCCAGCAGCTTGGGAGGGAAGAACTACCTATCCCGATACGAGCAGTACTTC
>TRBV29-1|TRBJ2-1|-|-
CSGSPGHNEQFF
TGCAGCGGCTCACCGGGACACAATGAGCAGTTCTTC
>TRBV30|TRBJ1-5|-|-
CAWSVGGGFSQPQHF
TGTGCCTGGAGTGTAGGGGGAGGGTTCTCCCAGCCCCAGCATTTT
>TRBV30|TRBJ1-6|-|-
CAWRGTGSNSPLHF
TGTGCCTGGAGGGGTACTGGCAGTAATTCACCCCTCCACTTT
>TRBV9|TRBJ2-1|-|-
CASSLARESYNEQFF
TGTGCCAGCAGCCTAGCCCGGGAATCCTACAATGAGCAGTTCTTC
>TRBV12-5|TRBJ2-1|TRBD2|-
CASAEGAGGNNEQFF
TGTGCTAGTGCGGAGGGAGCGGGAGGTAACAATGAGCAGTTCTTC
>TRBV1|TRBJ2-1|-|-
CTSSLSGRANNEQFF
TGCACCAGCAGCCTCAGCGGGAGGGCCAACAATGAGCAGTTCTTC
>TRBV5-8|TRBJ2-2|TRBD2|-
CASSWRLAGGTGELFF
TGTGCCAGCAGCTGGCGACTAGCGGGGGGAACCGGGGAGCTGTTTTTT
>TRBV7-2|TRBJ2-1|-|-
CASSLASLVSYNEQFF
TGTGCCAGCAGCTTAGCCTCATTAGTCTCCTACAATGAGCAGTTCTTC
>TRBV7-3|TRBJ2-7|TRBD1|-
CASSFPGQGYEQYF
TGTGCCAGCAGCTTCCCGGGACAGGGCTACGAGCAGTACTTC
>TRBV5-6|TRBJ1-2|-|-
CASSFEQGHYGYTF
TGTGCCAGCAGCTTCGAACAGGGCCACTATGGCTACACCTTC
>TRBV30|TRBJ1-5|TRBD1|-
CAWSTGGGNQPQHF
TGTGCCTGGAGTACAGGGGGCGGCAATCAGCCCCAGCATTTT
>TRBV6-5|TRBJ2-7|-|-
CASSYSGSSYEQYF
TGTGCCAGCAGTTACTCGGGTTCCTCCTACGAGCAGTACTTC
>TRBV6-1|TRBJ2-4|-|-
CASSAVGGTDLDIQYF
TGTGCCAGCAGTGCAGTGGGGGGGACAGACCTAGACATTCAGTACTTC
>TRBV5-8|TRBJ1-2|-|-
CASSLDPKWPGYTF
TGTGCCAGCAGCTTGGATCCCAAGTGGCCCGGCTACACCTTC
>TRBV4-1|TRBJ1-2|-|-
CASSQTSGLYGYTF
TGCGCCAGCAGCCAGACCTCGGGCCTCTATGGCTACACCTTC
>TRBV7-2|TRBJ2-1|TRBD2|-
CASSKLWAGAGGNEQFF
TGTGCCAGCAGCAAATTATGGGCGGGAGCGGGAGGAAATGAGCAGTTCTTC
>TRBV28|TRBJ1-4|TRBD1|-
CASSKNRGTNEKLFF
TGTGCCAGCAGTAAAAACAGGGGGACTAATGAAAAACTGTTTTTT
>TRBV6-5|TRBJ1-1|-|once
CASSYSGALNTEAFF
TGTGCCAGCAGTTACTCGGGGGCCCTGAACACTGAAGCTTTCTTT
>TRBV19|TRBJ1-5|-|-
CASSIPRGRLNGGNQPQHF
TGTGCCAGTAGTATACCTCGGGGACGCCTAAATGGGGGCAATCAGCCCCAGCATTTT
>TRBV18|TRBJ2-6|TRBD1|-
CASSPLTGERSGANVLTF
TGTGCCAGCTCACCGCTCACAGGGGAGCGCTCTGGGGCCAACGTCCTGACTTTC
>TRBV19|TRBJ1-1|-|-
CASGPENTEAFF
TGTGCCAGTGGCCCAGAGAACACTGAAGCTTTCTTT
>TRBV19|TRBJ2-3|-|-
CASVEYGTDTQYF
TGTGCCAGTGTCGAATATGGCACAGATACGCAGTATTTT
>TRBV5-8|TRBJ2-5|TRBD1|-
CASSWLGQGPQETQYF
TGTGCCAGCAGCTGGTTGGGACAGGGGCCCCAAGAGACCCAGTACTTC
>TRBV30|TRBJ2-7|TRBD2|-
CAWSPKKAGGPGEQYF
TGTGCCTGGAGCCCCAAGAAAGCGGGAGGGCCGGGTGAGCAGTACTTC
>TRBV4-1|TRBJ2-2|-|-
CASSQENGGTGELFF
TGCGCCAGCAGCCAAGAGAATGGGGGCACCGGGGAGCTGTTTTTT
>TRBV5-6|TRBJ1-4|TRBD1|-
CASSQGAAKATKEKLFF
TGTGCCAGCAGCCAGGGGGCAGCCAAAGCAACTAAAGAAAAACTGTTTTTT
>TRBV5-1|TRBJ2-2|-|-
CASSLDGATGELFF
TGCGCCAGCAGCTTGGATGGGGCCACCGGGGAGCTGTTTTTT
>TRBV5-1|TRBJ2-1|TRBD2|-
CASSFRLAGGTEQFF
TGCGCCAGCAGCTTTCGGCTAGCGGGAGGGACTGAGCAGTTCTTC
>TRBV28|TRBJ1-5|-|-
CASSLPLQPQHF
TGTGCCAGCAGTTTACCTCTTCAGCCCCAGCATTTT
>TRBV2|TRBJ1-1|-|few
CASREDRLEAFF
TGTGCCAGCAGGGAAGACAGGTTGGAAGCTTTCTTT
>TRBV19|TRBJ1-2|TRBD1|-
CASIGDRENYGYTF
TGTGCCAGTATCGGGGACAGGGAAAACTATGGCTACACCTTC
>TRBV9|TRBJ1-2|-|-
CASSVQPQGGYTF
TGTGCCAGCAGCGTACAGCCCCAGGGAGGCTACACCTTC
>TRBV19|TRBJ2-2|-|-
CASSIGRPTGELFF
TGTGCCAGTAGTATAGGACGACCAACCGGGGAGCTGTTTTTT
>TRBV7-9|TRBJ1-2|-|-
CASSLSRAGTVYGYTF
TGTGCCAGCAGCTTATCCAGGGCGGGAACGGTGTATGGCTACACCTTC
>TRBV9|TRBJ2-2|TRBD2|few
CASSVGLAVNTGELFF
TGTGCCAGCAGCGTAGGGCTAGCGGTGAACACCGGGGAGCTGTTTTTT
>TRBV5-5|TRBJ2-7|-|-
CASTSPSSYEQYF
TGTGCCAGCACCTCGCCCAGCTCCTACGAGCAGTACTTC
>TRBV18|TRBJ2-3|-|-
CASSPITQGPDTQYF
TGTGCCAGCTCACCGATTACCCAGGGTCCAGATACGCAGTATTTT